This TCR beta chain was captured in a study of blood T cell repertoires in COVID-19. Per germline, CDR1 SGHDT and CDR2 YYEEEE. The V and J ends lost 4 bases and 2 bases respectively, with 22 bases between them. The CDR3 has 18 amino acids. Profiling relied on immunoSEQ multiplex PCR, and the TCRdb table lists in-frame clones only, not all of them. The repertoire holds some 100,000 clones, with roughly 80% as singletons. This receptor was obtained from an elderly man with active or convalescent COVID-19. Specimen: peripheral blood. The J gene is TRBJ2-1, the V gene TRBV5-6, with D tentatively TRBD2 (7 bases). CDR3 region: CASSLAGGGDPTYNEQFF. In DNA form, the CDR3 reads TGTGCCAGCAGCCTCGCGGGCGGGGGCGATCCTACCTACAATGAGCAGTTCTTC. The full variable domain, rest sourced from reference TRBV5-6 and TRBJ2-1, is DAGVTQSPTHLIKTRGQQVTLRCSPKSGHDTVSWYQQALGQGPQFIFQYYEEEERQRGNFPDRFSGHQFPNYSSELNVNALLLGDSALYLCASSLAGGGDPTYNEQFFGPGTRLTVL.